The T cell receptor beta chain under discussion was sequenced for a study of control samples from healthy donors and cancer patients. CDR3 length equals 13 residues. Per germline, CDR1 WNHNN and CDR2 SYGVQD (reference sequence). Trimming cost V 4 bases and J 5 bases, with 9 bases left between them. Produced via immunoSEQ multiplex PCR; TCRdb's table is partial and in-frame only. The data hold some 120,000 clones, with approximately 92% observed a single time. The receptor was isolated from an elderly man with head and neck cancer. Sequencing was carried out using PBMCs. This chain uses TRBV10-1 with TRBJ1-5; the D gene is possibly TRBD1 (6 bases). The CDR3 is CASSAGEHQPQHF. The CDR3 coding sequence is TGCGCCAGCAGTGCAGGGGAACATCAGCCCCAGCATTTT.